Described below is a single T cell receptor (beta chain) sequence and its context. Its specificity is unknown. Exposure to brentuximab vedotin varied, and each patient had relapsed following autologous stem cell transplantation. This sample is drawn from a study of PD-1 blockade in classical Hodgkin lymphoma. Notes on the study in general: The diversity seen at baseline in complete responders resembled that of newly diagnosed patients. CD4+ TCR diversity rose significantly by C4D1, and CD8+ TCR diversity did not.

Assay used: immunoSEQ multiplex PCR; TCRdb lists only in-frame clones, some missing. The table has approximately 160,000 clones, 78% seen once. V lost 1 base and J lost 0, with 12 bases in between. CDR3 size: 15 residues. CDR1 is SQVTM, CDR2 ANQGSEA, per germline. This chain links TRBV29-1 with TRBJ1-1; D unresolved. Sequenced material: peripheral blood mononuclear cells (PBMCs), taken before the second cycle of nivolumab. This TCR came from a human donor with classical Hodgkin lymphoma. CDR3 sequence: CSVEAPRPMNTEAFF. CDR3 coding DNA: TGCAGCGTTGAAGCCCCCCGCCCTATGAACACTGAAGCTTTCTTT.